This T cell receptor (beta chain) was recovered during a study of CD8 T cells in ankylosing spondylitis. The length of the CDR3 is 15 residues. The junction had 9 bases not matched to a gene; V was cut back by 4 bases and J by 3 bases. Germline V lookup: CDR1 MNHEY, CDR2 SMNVEV (reference sequence). Note on this clonotype: Its antigen remains unidentified.

General study points: A motif in TCR beta, a set of fewer than ten highly homologous variants, appeared characteristic of ankylosing spondylitis blood. Those disease-linked clones were CD8+; they were also relatively rare in peripheral blood.

TCRdb called the 5' RACE reads again in MiXCR, with one record for every CDR3 protein. The profile covers about 440,000 distinct CDR3 sequences, with about 15% appearing a single time and approximately 1% taken by the ten largest. Sequencing input: blood, either unsorted or a sorted T cell fraction (not recorded which). The chain joins TRBV27 to TRBJ2-7, with TRBD1 matching 7 bases. This clonotype originated in a male donor with ankylosing spondylitis. CDR3 sequence (DNA): TGTGCCAGCAGTTCCCCCGGGACAGTTCACTACGAGCAGTACTTC. Its translation: CASSSPGTVHYEQYF.